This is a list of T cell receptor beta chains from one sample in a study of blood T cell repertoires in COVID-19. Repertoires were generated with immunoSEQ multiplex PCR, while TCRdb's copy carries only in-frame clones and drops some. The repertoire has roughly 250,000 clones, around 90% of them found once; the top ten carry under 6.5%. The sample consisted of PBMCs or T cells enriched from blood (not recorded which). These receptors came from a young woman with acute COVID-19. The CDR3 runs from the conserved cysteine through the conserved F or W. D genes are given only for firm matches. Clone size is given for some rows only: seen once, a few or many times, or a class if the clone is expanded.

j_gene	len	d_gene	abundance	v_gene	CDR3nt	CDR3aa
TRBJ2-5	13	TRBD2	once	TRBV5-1	TGCGCCAGCAGCGCTGGGACTAGCAAGACCCAGTACTTC	CASSAGTSKTQYF
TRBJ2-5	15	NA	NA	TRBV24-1	TGTGCCACCAGTGATTTGAGGAGTTCCGTAGAGACCCAGTACTTC	CATSDLRSSVETQYF
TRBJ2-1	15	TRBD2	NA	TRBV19	TGTGCCAGTAATCTGGGAGGGCCGGCCTACAATGAGCAGTTCTTC	CASNLGGPAYNEQFF
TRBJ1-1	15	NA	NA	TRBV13	TGTGCCAGCAGCTTAGCTGTCCAGGGGTTGGCTGAAGCTTTCTTT	CASSLAVQGLAEAFF
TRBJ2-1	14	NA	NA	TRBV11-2	TGTGCCAGCAGCTTAGGAGGCAGTATTGATGAGCAGTTCTTC	CASSLGGSIDEQFF
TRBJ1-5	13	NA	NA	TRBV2	TGTGCCAGCAGCGACAGCCTACTTCAGCCCCAGCATTTT	CASSDSLLQPQHF
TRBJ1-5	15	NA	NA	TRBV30	TGTGCCTGGAGTACAGACTGGGGGGGGGATCAGCCCCAGCATTTT	CAWSTDWGGDQPQHF
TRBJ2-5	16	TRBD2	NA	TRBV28	TGTGCCAGCAGTTTCTCTGCTAGACTAGCGGAAGAGACCCAGTACTTC	CASSFSARLAEETQYF
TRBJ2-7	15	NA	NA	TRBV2	TGTGCCAGCAGTGAGGGGGAGGTCCTACCCGGCGAGCAGTACTTC	CASSEGEVLPGEQYF
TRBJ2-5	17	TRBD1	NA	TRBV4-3	TGCGCCAGCAGCCAAGATCTAGTTGGGACAGGTCAAGAGACCCAGTACTTC	CASSQDLVGTGQETQYF
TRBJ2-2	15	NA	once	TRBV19	TGTGCCAGTACACCCACGACTAGGTCGACCGGGGAGCTGTTTTTT	CASTPTTRSTGELFF
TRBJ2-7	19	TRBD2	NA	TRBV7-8	TGTGCCAGCAGGTTAGGCGGCGGGGTGGGGACTAGCGGGAGTAACGAGCAGTACTTC	CASRLGGGVGTSGSNEQYF
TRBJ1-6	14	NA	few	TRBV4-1	TGCGCCAGCAGCCCCCCCTCCACTGGTTCACCCCTCCACTTT	CASSPPSTGSPLHF
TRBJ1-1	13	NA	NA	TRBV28	TGTGCCAGCAGTTTTCCCAGGTTCGCTGAAGCTTTCTTT	CASSFPRFAEAFF
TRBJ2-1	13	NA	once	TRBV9	TGTGCCAGCAGCCTCACTAACGGGAATGAGCAGTTCTTC	CASSLTNGNEQFF
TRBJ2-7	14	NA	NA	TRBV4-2	TGTGCCAGCAGCCAATACAGGCCGACCTACGAGCAGTACTTC	CASSQYRPTYEQYF
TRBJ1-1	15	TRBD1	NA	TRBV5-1	TGCGCCAGCAGCTGGGGTGTCAGGGGGGACACTGAAGCTTTCTTT	CASSWGVRGDTEAFF
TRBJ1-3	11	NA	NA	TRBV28	TGTGCCAGCAGCTATGGAAACACCATATATTTT	CASSYGNTIYF
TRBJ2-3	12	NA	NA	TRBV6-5	TGTGCCAGCACAGATAGCACAGATACGCAGTATTTT	CASTDSTDTQYF
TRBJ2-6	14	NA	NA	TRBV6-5	TGTGCCAGCAGAGGGAGCTCTGGGGCCAACGTCCTGACTTTC	CASRGSSGANVLTF
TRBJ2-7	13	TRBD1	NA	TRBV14	TGTGCCAGCAGCCGGGACAGTCCCTACGAGCAGTACTTC	CASSRDSPYEQYF
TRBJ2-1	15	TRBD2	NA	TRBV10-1	TGCGCCAGCAGTGAGGGGCTAGCGGGGACCAATGAGCAGTTCTTC	CASSEGLAGTNEQFF
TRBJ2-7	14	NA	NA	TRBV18	TGTGCCAGCTCACCCTTGGAGTCGTCCTACGAGCAGTACTTC	CASSPLESSYEQYF
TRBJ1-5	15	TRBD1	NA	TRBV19	TGTGCCAGTAGTGGGGGACAGCATAGCAATCAGCCCCAGCATTTT	CASSGGQHSNQPQHF
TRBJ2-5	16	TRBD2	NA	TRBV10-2	TGCGCCAGCAGGGGACTAGCGGGGGTAAAGGTAGGGACCCAGTACTTC	CASRGLAGVKVGTQYF
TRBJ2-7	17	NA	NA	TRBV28	TGTGCCAGCAGTTTATGGGACAAGTCGCCGCCTCCCTACGAGCAGTACTTC	CASSLWDKSPPPYEQYF
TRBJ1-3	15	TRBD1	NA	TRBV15	TGTGCCACCAGCAGACCCGACAGGGCATCAAACACCATATATTTT	CATSRPDRASNTIYF
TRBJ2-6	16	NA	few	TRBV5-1	TGCGCCAGCAGCCTACAGGGAACGGGTGGGGCCAACGTCCTGACTTTC	CASSLQGTGGANVLTF
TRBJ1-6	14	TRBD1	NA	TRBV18	TGTGCCAGCTCACCTGACAGGGTGAGTTCACCCCTCCACTTT	CASSPDRVSSPLHF
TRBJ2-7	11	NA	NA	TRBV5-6	TGTGCCAGCAGCTTCGGAGGCGAGCAGTACTTC	CASSFGGEQYF
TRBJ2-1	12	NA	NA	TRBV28	TGTGCCAGCAGTTCCGACGGGAGTGAGCAGTTCTTC	CASSSDGSEQFF
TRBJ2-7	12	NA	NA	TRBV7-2	TGTGCCAGCAGCTACAGGAACTACGAGCAGTACTTC	CASSYRNYEQYF
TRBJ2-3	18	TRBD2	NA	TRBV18	TGTGCCAGCTCACCACTCGGAACTAGCGGAGTGAGCACAGATACGCAGTATTTT	CASSPLGTSGVSTDTQYF
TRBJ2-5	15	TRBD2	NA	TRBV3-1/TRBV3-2	TGTGCCAGCAGCCAAGATCTAGCGGGGGGGCAGACCCAGTACTTC	CASSQDLAGGQTQYF
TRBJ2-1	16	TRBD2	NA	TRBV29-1	TGCAGCGTTTACCTTCAGGGACTAGCTTTGAGCGATGAGCAGTTCTTC	CSVYLQGLALSDEQFF
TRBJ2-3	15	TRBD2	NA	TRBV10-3	TGTGCCATCAGTGGTAGCGGGAGGCGGAGCGATACGCAGTATTTT	CAISGSGRRSDTQYF